What follows are 32 T cell receptor beta chains derived from one specimen sequenced in a study of T cells in Graves' hyperthyroidism and ophthalmopathy. Amplification of TCR beta CDR3 regions used RNA as the template. HTBI primers drove first-round RT-PCR of the TCR CDR3. TCRdb analysed the multiplex PCR reads with MiXCR anew, one entry per CDR3 protein. Counted here are 370,000 or so distinct CDR3 sequences, roughly 14% occurring once; the ten biggest clones make up around 21%. The sample consisted of blood. Source of these receptors: a man aged 25-45 years with Graves' hyperthyroidism that later progressed to Graves' ophthalmopathy.

This clonotype was recorded many times. This rearrangement joins TRBV7-9 to TRBJ2-1; 13 bases are a match to TRBD2. The CDR3 is made up of 16 amino acids. V was pared by 4 bases and J by 7 bases, with 7 bases of the junction left unmatched. Germline loops: CDR1 SEHNR, CDR2 FQNEAQ (reference sequence). The DNA of the CDR3 is TGTGCCAGCAGCTATAAAGGACTAGCGGGGGTTAATGAGCAGTTCTTC. Its translation: CASSYKGLAGVNEQFF.

In its sample, this clonotype was seen many times. V is TRBV10-3 and J is TRBJ1-1; TRBD1 aligns across 8 bases. Trimming took 0 bases from V and 6 from J; bases not matched to a gene: 9. Germline CDR1 and CDR2: ENHRY and SYGVKD. CDR3 length equals 16 residues. The CDR3 region has the DNA TGTGCCATCAGTGAGTCGGGGAACAGGGGGAAGGCTGAAGCTTTCTTT. As protein: CAISESGNRGKAEAFF.

This chain uses TRBV7-6 with TRBJ2-3; maybe TRBD2 (7 bases). The germline V gene encodes CDR1 SGHVS and CDR2 FNYEAQ. V dropped 5 bases and J dropped 4 bases, with 16 bases sitting between them. This CDR3 is built from 15 residues. The CDR3 DNA reads TGTGCCAGCAGCCCCCTGGCGGGGGCGTCAGATACGCAGTATTTT. It yields the protein CASSPLAGASDTQYF. Full variable domain (missing parts from reference TRBV7-6 and TRBJ2-3): GAGVSQSPRYKVTKRGQDVALRCDPISGHVSLYWYRQALGQGPEFLTYFNYEAQQDKSGLPNDRFSAERPEGSISTLTIQRTEQRDSAMYRCASSPLAGASDTQYFGPGTRLTVL.

In this sample, this clonotype turned up many times. The rearrangement uses TRBV5-6 and TRBJ1-4; 7 nucleotides align to TRBD1. Germline CDR1 reads SGHDT; CDR2 reads YYEEEE. The CDR3 contains 13 residues. V lost 0 bases to trimming and J lost 7 bases; unmatched junction nucleotides: 0. In nucleotides, the CDR3 is TGTGCCAGCAGCTTGGACAGGGGTGAAAAACTGTTTTTT. Protein: CASSLDRGEKLFF.

This clonotype was seen only a few times. The chain has TRBV7-9 and TRBJ2-3, with D perhaps given as TRBD1 or TRBD2 (5 bases each). Deletions cut 2 bases from V and 3 bases from J, with 21 bases between. The CDR3 covers 18 residues. The germline V gene encodes CDR1 SEHNR and CDR2 FQNEAQ (reference sequence). CDR3 loop: CASSLPRRGEWRTDTQYF. For the CDR3, the DNA is TGTGCCAGCAGCTTACCCCGAAGAGGGGAGTGGCGAACAGATACGCAGTATTTT. Full variable domain (outside the CDR3, taken from reference TRBV7-9 and TRBJ2-3): DTGVSQNPRHKITKRGQNVTFRCDPISEHNRLYWYRQTLGQGPEFLTYFQNEAQLEKSRLLSDRFSAERPKGSFSTLEIQRTEQGDSAMYLCASSLPRRGEWRTDTQYFGPGTRLTVL.

Many counts were recorded for this clonotype. This chain uses TRBV27 with TRBJ2-1; 7 bases are a match to TRBD1. With 3 bases clipped from V and 9 bases from J, the junction kept 5 bases outside the gene matches. The length of the CDR3 is 13 residues. Germline loops: CDR1 MNHEY, CDR2 SMNVEV (reference sequence). For the CDR3, the DNA is TGTGCCAGCAGTTTGGGTCCAGGGGGTGAGCAGTTCTTC. Translation: CASSLGPGGEQFF.

This clonotype was seen at least ten times. The rearrangement joins TRBV20-1 to TRBJ2-5, with 10 nucleotides matching TRBD2. The J segment lost 2 bases and the V segment lost 5 bases, leaving 8 bases of the junction unmatched. CDR1 and CDR2 (germline): DFQATT, SNEGSKA (reference sequence). The CDR3 loop spans 15 amino acids. Here the CDR3 reads CSAHKTSGLQETQYF. The CDR3 nucleotides read TGCAGTGCTCATAAGACTAGCGGGTTACAAGAGACCCAGTACTTC.

This clonotype was observed at least ten times. The chain combines TRBV28 with TRBJ2-3; TRBD2 matches at 11 bases. The CDR3 covers 15 residues. Germline CDR1 and CDR2: MDHEN and SYDVKM. Trimming took 6 bases from V and 4 from J; bases not matched to a gene: 6. CDR3 sequence (DNA): TGTGCCAGCAGCTTTAGCGGGGGGGCCTCAGATACGCAGTATTTT. Encoded protein: CASSFSGGASDTQYF.

This clonotype came up many times. The CDR3 DNA follows: TGTGCCACCAGTGCTCGGGCAGGGGGGCGGGCTTTCTTT. Its translation: CATSARAGGRAFF. The chain is built from TRBV24-1 and TRBJ1-1; 7 bases agree with TRBD1. The J segment lost 11 bases and the V segment lost 5 bases, leaving 10 bases of the junction unmatched. Germline CDR1 is KGHDR and CDR2 is SFDVKD. The CDR3 covers 13 residues.

This clonotype came up a few times. The chain has TRBV5-1 and TRBJ1-5; the D is unclear. The germline V and J ends were trimmed by 3 bases and 7 bases, with 14 bases remaining between them. Germline values: CDR1 SGHRS, CDR2 YFSETQ. The CDR3 is 14 amino acids. In DNA form, the CDR3 reads TGCGCCAGCAGCTACGGAGAGGTGGGACAGCCCCAGCATTTT. Amino acids: CASSYGEVGQPQHF.

In this sample, this clonotype turned up many times. This rearrangement joins TRBV5-1 to TRBJ2-2; TRBD2 is a possible D gene (5 bases). Germline CDR1 and CDR2: SGHRS and YFSETQ. V was trimmed by 1 base and J by 8 bases, leaving 9 bases between them. The CDR3 sequence is 13 residues long. CDR3 sequence (DNA): TGCGCCAGCAGCTTGACAGCGGATGGGGAGCTGTTTTTT. As protein: CASSLTADGELFF.

This clonotype has ten or more counts. V and J are TRBV28 and TRBJ1-1; D unclear. The germline V gene has CDR1 MDHEN and CDR2 SYDVKM. The CDR3 totals 12 residues. Trimming shortened V by 3 bases and J by 10 bases, and 12 bases separated the two germline ends. The CDR3 sequence is CASSFGTSVAFF. DNA for the CDR3: TGTGCCAGCAGTTTCGGAACATCAGTAGCTTTCTTT.

On this clonotype: Being one base from a much bigger clone, this may be a read error. The CDR3 sequence: CSAIPAGTYNEQFF. Written as DNA, the CDR3 is TGCAGTGCTATCCCAGCGGGGACCTACAATGAGCAGTTCTTC. The chain is built from TRBV20-1 and TRBJ2-1, with 7 bases identical to TRBD2. The V gene end was trimmed by 4 bases and the J gene end by 2 bases; junction bases not matched to a gene: 5. The CDR3 is 14 amino acids. Per germline, CDR1 DFQATT and CDR2 SNEGSKA (reference sequence).

CDR3 sequence: CASSIWLNTEAFF. CDR3 in DNA: TGTGCCAGTAGTATATGGTTGAACACTGAAGCTTTCTTT. The chain recombines TRBV19 with TRBJ1-1; D call uncertain. Germline lookup yields CDR1 LNHDA and CDR2 SQIVND (reference sequence). V dropped 2 bases and J dropped 0 bases, with 4 bases sitting between them. CDR3 length equals 13 residues.

Notes on this clonotype: A much bigger clone sits one base away, suggesting this may be a read error. Lacking the conserved final phenylalanine or tryptophan, this CDR3 likely reflects a read error. The chain combines TRBV6-5 with TRBJ1-1; D unresolved. The CDR3 spans 13 residues. The V gene's germline CDR1 is MNHEY and CDR2 SVGAGI. V was trimmed by 3 bases and J by 0 bases, leaving 5 bases between them. CDR3 DNA: TGTGCCAGCAGTTATCAGGTGAACACTGAAGCTTTCCTT. It translates to CASSYQVNTEAFL.

The chain has TRBV10-3 and TRBJ1-6; D is unresolved. The CDR3 is 16 residues long. Germline assignment: CDR1 ENHRY and CDR2 SYGVKD. V dropped 5 bases and J dropped 0 bases, with 11 bases sitting between them. CDR3 DNA sequence: TGTGCCATCAGTCCACAAAAAAGCTCCTATAATTCACCCCTCCACTTT. Translated: CAISPQKSSYNSPLHF.

This clonotype has at least ten counts. The chain uses TRBV6-5 and TRBJ1-1, with D uncertain. The CDR3 is made up of 15 amino acids. The ends were cut back, 0 bases at V and 6 bases at J, with 14 bases in the middle. The V gene's germline CDR1 is MNHEY and CDR2 SVGAGI. The CDR3 spells CASSYSWGGSAEAFF. CDR3 bases: TGTGCCAGCAGTTACTCGTGGGGTGGTTCGGCTGAAGCTTTCTTT.

The V call is TRBV20-1, the J call TRBJ2-3, with TRBD2 matching 16 bases. J lost 4 bases, V lost 3 bases, and 4 bases had no gene match. In germline, CDR1 is DFQATT, CDR2 SNEGSKA (reference sequence). The CDR3 consists of 16 residues. CDR3 sequence: CSASGGTSGGADTQYF. CDR3 nucleotide sequence: TGCAGTGCTAGTGGGGGGACTAGCGGGGGGGCAGATACGCAGTATTTT.

The chain has TRBV19 and TRBJ1-1; 11 bases map to TRBD1. The CDR3 extends over 13 amino acids. The V segment lost 10 bases and the J segment 3 bases; nucleotides outside the gene matches: 4. Germline values: CDR1 LNHDA, CDR2 SQIVND (reference sequence). CDR3 sequence: CATSDRGHTEAFF. The DNA for the CDR3 is TGTGCCACCTCGGACAGGGGGCACACTGAAGCTTTCTTT.

This clonotype was seen ten or more times. The V and J genes are TRBV2 and TRBJ1-1; D possibly corresponds to TRBD1 (5 bases). Germline V CDR1 and CDR2: SNHLY, FYNNEI. Trimming removed 5 bases at V and 7 bases at J, with 14 bases between. The CDR3 sequence is 13 residues long. In DNA form, the CDR3 reads TGTGCCAGCAGTTTCGGGGGTCCCATTGAAGCTTTCTTT. This sequence encodes CASSFGGPIEAFF.

The V call is TRBV19, the J call TRBJ1-1; D is perhaps TRBD1 (5 bases). The CDR3 has 14 residues. Germline values: CDR1 LNHDA, CDR2 SQIVND (reference sequence). Trimming took 8 bases from V and 4 from J, leaving 17 bases between them. CDR3 residues: CASSSGGDGTEAFF. The DNA of the CDR3 is TGTGCCAGTTCCTCTGGGGGTGATGGCACTGAAGCTTTCTTT. Full variable domain (outside the CDR3, taken from reference TRBV19 and TRBJ1-1): DGGITQSPKYLFRKEGQNVTLSCEQNLNHDAMYWYRQDPGQGLRLIYYSQIVNDFQKGDIAEGYSVSREKKESFPLTVTSAQKNPTAFYLCASSSGGDGTEAFFGQGTRLTVV.

This clonotype occurred a few times. This chain links TRBV11-3 with TRBJ2-7; 7 bases map to TRBD1. CDR1 is SGHNT and CDR2 is YENEEA in the germline V gene. The length of the CDR3 is 14 residues. V trimming: 5 bases; J trimming: 2 bases; junction bases outside the gene matches: 6. Here the CDR3 DNA reads TGTGCCAGCAGCAGACAGGGAAGGCCCTACGAGCAGTACTTC. As protein: CASSRQGRPYEQYF.

This chain links TRBV29-1 with TRBJ1-4, with D possibly TRBD1 on 5 matching bases. V was clipped by 6 bases and J by 8 bases, with 13 bases between them. This CDR3 spans 12 amino acids. Per germline, CDR1 SQVTM and CDR2 ANQGSEA. CDR3 sequence: CSVATEYEKLFF. CDR3 nucleotide sequence: TGCAGCGTGGCGACAGAATACGAAAAACTGTTTTTT.

This clonotype was recorded many times. The V and J genes are TRBV6-1 and TRBJ2-3; D gene unclear. The CDR3 is made up of 12 amino acids. The V and J ends lost 6 bases and 3 bases respectively, with 7 bases between them. Germline values: CDR1 MNHNS, CDR2 SASEGT. The CDR3 region has the DNA TGTGCCAGCAGACGACCTACAGATACGCAGTATTTT. It specifies CASRRPTDTQYF.

This clonotype was observed a few times. The chain uses TRBV5-1 and TRBJ2-7, with 9 positions matching TRBD1. The germline CDR1 and CDR2 sequences are SGHRS and YFSETQ. There are 15 residues in the CDR3. Trimming cost V 4 bases and J 2 bases; bases outside gene matches: 7. The DNA of the CDR3 is TGCGCCAGCAGCACCGGGACAGGGATAACCTACGAGCAGTACTTC. Amino acid sequence: CASSTGTGITYEQYF.

The rearrangement links TRBV14 to TRBJ2-3; D remains ambiguous. This CDR3 contains 15 residues. V was shortened by 1 base and J by 0 bases, with 8 bases between the two germline ends. Looked up from germline, CDR1 is SGHDN and CDR2 is FVKESK. The CDR3 nucleotides read TGTGCCAGCAGCCAAGGGGTGGCGAGCACAGATACGCAGTATTTT. Protein: CASSQGVASTDTQYF.

The chain employs TRBV5-1 and TRBJ1-1; 7 positions agree with TRBD1. The trim removed 0 bases at V and 0 bases at J, leaving 11 bases unmatched. The germline V gene has CDR1 SGHRS and CDR2 YFSETQ. This CDR3 contains 18 residues. CDR3 sequence reads: CASSLGQGLGRMNTEAFF. Written as DNA, the CDR3 is TGCGCCAGCAGCTTGGGACAGGGTTTGGGGCGCATGAACACTGAAGCTTTCTTT. The whole variable domain, remainder taken from reference TRBV5-1 and TRBJ1-1, is KAGVTQTPRYLIKTRGQQVTLSCSPISGHRSVSWYQQTPGQGLQFLFEYFSETQRNKGNFPGRFSGRQFSNSRSEMNVSTLELGDSALYLCASSLGQGLGRMNTEAFFGQGTRLTVV.

V is TRBV12-3 or TRBV12-4 and J is TRBJ2-2, with 7 bases matching TRBD2. Germline trimming cut 7 bases from V and 4 bases from J; bases unmatched to any gene: 6. This CDR3 is built from 14 residues. The CDR3 DNA is TGTGCCAGCACCTCGACTAGCTTCACCGGGGAGCTGTTTTTT. Translating it yields CASTSTSFTGELFF.

This clonotype was counted at least ten times. The chain has TRBV12-3 or TRBV12-4 and TRBJ1-2; 7 bases are a match to TRBD1. Trimming at V came to 0 bases and at J to 7 bases, leaving 5 bases not matched to a gene. The CDR3 totals 14 residues. This CDR3 reads CASSLADRVGGYTF. The CDR3, as DNA: TGTGCCAGCAGTTTAGCCGACAGGGTTGGTGGCTACACCTTC.

This clonotype was observed at least ten times. The chain couples TRBV5-1 to TRBJ1-1; tentative D call: TRBD1 (5 bases). Between the trimmed V and J ends, which lost 7 bases and 4 bases, there was a span of 11 bases. Germline loops: CDR1 SGHRS, CDR2 YFSETQ. This CDR3 is built from 12 residues. CDR3 coding DNA: TGCGCCAGCCAAGGGGAGATCACTGAAGCTTTCTTT. This gives the protein CASQGEITEAFF.

This clonotype has just a few counts. This chain joins TRBV7-2 and TRBJ2-7, with D unclear. Trimming took off 5 bases at V and 0 bases at J, with 8 bases between the two ends. From germline, CDR1 is SGHTA and CDR2 FQGNSA. The CDR3 has 13 residues. DNA of the CDR3: TGTGCCAGCAGCCCTACCACCTCCTACGAGCAGTACTTC. As protein: CASSPTTSYEQYF. Full variable domain (missing parts from reference TRBV7-2 and TRBJ2-7): GAGVSQSPSNKVTEKGKDVELRCDPISGHTALYWYRQSLGQGLEFLIYFQGNSAPDKSGLPSDRFSAERTGGSVSTLTIQRTQQEDSAVYLCASSPTTSYEQYFGPGTRLTVT.

This clonotype was seen a handful of times. This sequence joins TRBV7-3 and TRBJ2-1, with 8 bases aligning to TRBD2. In germline, CDR1 is SGHTA, CDR2 FQGTGA. Trimming cost V 1 base and J 3 bases; bases outside gene matches: 5. The CDR3 extends over 16 amino acids. CDR3 sequence: CASSLSVGGGYNEQFF. CDR3 coding DNA: TGTGCCAGCAGCTTAAGCGTCGGGGGGGGCTACAATGAGCAGTTCTTC.